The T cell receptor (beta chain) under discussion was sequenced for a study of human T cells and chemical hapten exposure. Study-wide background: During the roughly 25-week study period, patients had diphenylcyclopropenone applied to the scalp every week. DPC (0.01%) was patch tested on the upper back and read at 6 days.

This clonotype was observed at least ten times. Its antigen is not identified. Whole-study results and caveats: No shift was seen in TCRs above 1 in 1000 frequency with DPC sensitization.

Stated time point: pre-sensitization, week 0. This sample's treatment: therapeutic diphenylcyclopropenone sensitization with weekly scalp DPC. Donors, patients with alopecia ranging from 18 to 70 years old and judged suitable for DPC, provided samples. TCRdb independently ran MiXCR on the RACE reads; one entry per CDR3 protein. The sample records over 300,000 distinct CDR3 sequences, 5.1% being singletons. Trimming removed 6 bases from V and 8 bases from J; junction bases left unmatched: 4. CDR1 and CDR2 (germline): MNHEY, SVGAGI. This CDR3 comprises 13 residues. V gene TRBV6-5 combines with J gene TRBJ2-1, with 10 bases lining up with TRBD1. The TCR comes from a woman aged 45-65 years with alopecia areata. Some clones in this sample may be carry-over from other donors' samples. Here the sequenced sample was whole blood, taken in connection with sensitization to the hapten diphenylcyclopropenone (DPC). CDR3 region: CASRGTGAHEQFF. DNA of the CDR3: TGTGCCAGCAGGGGGACAGGGGCACATGAGCAGTTCTTC.